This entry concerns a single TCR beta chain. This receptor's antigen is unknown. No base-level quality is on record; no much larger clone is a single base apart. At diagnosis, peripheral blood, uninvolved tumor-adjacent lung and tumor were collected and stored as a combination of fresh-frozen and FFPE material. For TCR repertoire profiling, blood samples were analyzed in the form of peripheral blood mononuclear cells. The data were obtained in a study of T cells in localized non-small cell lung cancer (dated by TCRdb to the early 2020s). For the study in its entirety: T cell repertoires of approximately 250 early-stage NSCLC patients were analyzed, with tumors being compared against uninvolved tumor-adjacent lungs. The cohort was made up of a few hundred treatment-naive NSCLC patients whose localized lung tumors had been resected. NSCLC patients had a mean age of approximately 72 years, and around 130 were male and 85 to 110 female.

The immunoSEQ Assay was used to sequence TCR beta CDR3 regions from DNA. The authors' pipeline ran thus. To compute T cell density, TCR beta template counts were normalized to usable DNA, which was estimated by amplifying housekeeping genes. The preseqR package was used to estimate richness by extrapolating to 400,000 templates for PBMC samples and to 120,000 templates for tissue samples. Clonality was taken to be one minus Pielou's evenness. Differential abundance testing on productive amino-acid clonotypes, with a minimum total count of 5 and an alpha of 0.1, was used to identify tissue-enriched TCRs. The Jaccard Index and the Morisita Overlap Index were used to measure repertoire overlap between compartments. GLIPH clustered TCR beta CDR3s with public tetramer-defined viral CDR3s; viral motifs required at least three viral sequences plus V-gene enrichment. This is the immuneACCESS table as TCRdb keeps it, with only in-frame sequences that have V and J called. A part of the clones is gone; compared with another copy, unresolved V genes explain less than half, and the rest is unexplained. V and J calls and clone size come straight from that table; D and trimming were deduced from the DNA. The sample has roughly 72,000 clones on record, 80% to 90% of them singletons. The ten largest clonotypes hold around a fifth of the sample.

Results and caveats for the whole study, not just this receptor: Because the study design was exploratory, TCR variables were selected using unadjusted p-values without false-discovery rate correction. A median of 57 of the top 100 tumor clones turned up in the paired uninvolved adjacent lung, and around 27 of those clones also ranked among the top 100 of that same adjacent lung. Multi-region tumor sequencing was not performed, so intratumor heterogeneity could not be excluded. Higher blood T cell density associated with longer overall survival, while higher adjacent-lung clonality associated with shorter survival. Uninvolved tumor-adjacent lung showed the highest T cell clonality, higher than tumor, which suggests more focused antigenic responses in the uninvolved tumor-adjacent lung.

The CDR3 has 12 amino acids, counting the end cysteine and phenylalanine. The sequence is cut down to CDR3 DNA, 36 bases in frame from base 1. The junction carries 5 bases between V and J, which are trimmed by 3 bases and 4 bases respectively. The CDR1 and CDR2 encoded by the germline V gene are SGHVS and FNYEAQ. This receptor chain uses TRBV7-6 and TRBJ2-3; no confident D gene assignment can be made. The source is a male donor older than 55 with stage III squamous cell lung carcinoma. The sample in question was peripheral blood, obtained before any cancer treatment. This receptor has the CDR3 CASSFLADTQYF. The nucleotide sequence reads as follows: TGTGCCAGCAGCTTCTTAGCAGATACGCAGTATTTT. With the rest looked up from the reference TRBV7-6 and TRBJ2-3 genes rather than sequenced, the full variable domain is GAGVSQSPRYKVTKRGQDVALRCDPISGHVSLYWYRQALGQGPEFLTYFNYEAQQDKSGLPNDRFSAERPEGSISTLTIQRTEQRDSAMYRCASSFLADTQYFGPGTRLTVL.